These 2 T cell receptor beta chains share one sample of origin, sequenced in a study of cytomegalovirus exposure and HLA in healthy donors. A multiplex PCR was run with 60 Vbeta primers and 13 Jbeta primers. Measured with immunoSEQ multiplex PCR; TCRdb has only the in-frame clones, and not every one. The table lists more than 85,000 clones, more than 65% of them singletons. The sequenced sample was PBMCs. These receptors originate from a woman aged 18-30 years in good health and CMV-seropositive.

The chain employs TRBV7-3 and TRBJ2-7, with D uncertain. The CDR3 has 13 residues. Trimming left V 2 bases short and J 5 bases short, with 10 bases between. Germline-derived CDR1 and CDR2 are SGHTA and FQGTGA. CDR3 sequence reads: CASSLEPGHEQYF. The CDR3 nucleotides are TGTGCCAGCAGCTTAGAGCCAGGCCACGAGCAGTACTTC.

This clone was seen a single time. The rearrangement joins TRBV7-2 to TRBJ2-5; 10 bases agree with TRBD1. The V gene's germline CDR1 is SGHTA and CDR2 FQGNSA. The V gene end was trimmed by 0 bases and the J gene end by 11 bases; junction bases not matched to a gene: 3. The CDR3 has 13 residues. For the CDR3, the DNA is TGTGCCAGCAGCTTAGCCGGGACAGGGGATCAGTACTTC. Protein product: CASSLAGTGDQYF.